Below are 29 T cell receptor beta chains sequenced from a single sample in a study of cytomegalovirus exposure and HLA in healthy donors. TCRdb's table, derived via immunoSEQ multiplex PCR, lists solely in-frame clones and lacks some. The data show some 79,000 clones, with around 94% seen just once and approximately 3% held by the top ten. Sequencing was performed on PBMCs. Receptors were obtained from a woman in her late teens or twenties in good health and CMV-seropositive.

The chain is built from TRBV5-1 and TRBJ1-1; maybe TRBD1 (5 bases). V was cut by 1 base and J by 4 bases, with 8 bases left in between. Germline CDR1 is SGHRS and CDR2 is YFSETQ. The CDR3 totals 13 residues. The CDR3 region has the DNA TGCGCCAGCAGCTTGACAGGCTCCACTGAAGCTTTCTTT. This encodes CASSLTGSTEAFF. The whole variable domain, filled in from reference TRBV5-1 and TRBJ1-1, reads KAGVTQTPRYLIKTRGQQVTLSCSPISGHRSVSWYQQTPGQGLQFLFEYFSETQRNKGNFPGRFSGRQFSNSRSEMNVSTLELGDSALYLCASSLTGSTEAFFGQGTRLTVV.

The CDR3 sequence is CASSGSGDEQYF. As DNA, the CDR3 is TGTGCCAGCAGCGGGTCGGGAGACGAGCAGTACTTC. The chain recombines TRBV7-2 with TRBJ2-7, with a weak D call TRBD2 (6 bases). Trimming stripped 5 bases from V and 5 bases from J, with 10 bases between. From germline, CDR1 is SGHTA and CDR2 FQGNSA. This CDR3 spans 12 amino acids.

V and J are TRBV28 and TRBJ2-7; the D gene is possibly TRBD2 (6 bases). There are 13 residues in the CDR3. Deletions cut 2 bases from V and 4 bases from J, with 9 bases between. Germline CDR1 reads MDHEN; CDR2 reads SYDVKM. The CDR3: CASSLAGSYEQYF. CDR3 sequence (DNA): TGTGCCAGCAGTTTAGCGGGGTCGTACGAGCAGTACTTC.

This chain links TRBV28 with TRBJ1-3; TRBD1 might be the D (5 bases). The V end lost 3 bases, the J end lost 0 bases, and 12 bases lay between the germline ends. The germline V gene has CDR1 MDHEN and CDR2 SYDVKM. CDR3 size: 16 residues. CDR3 sequence (DNA): TGTGCCAGCAGTTTTCCGGGACTCAACTCTGGAAACACCATATATTTT. This sequence encodes CASSFPGLNSGNTIYF.

This chain uses TRBV28 with TRBJ1-2, with 7 bases fitting TRBD1. Germline trimming cut 4 bases from V and 2 bases from J; bases unmatched to any gene: 7. This CDR3 is built from 15 residues. The germline V gene encodes CDR1 MDHEN and CDR2 SYDVKM. CDR3 residues: CASSSAGTANYGYTF. The DNA of the CDR3 is TGTGCCAGCAGTTCAGCTGGGACAGCCAACTATGGCTACACCTTC.

This sequence joins TRBV7-8 and TRBJ2-3; D may be TRBD2 (6 bases). The CDR3 totals 15 residues. From germline, CDR1 is SGHVS and CDR2 FQNEAQ. Deletions cut 6 bases from V and 2 bases from J, with 15 bases between. The CDR3 region has the DNA TGTGCCAGCAGATCCCGGGAGCTCCTCACAGATACGCAGTATTTT. Translation gives CASRSRELLTDTQYF.

The genes are TRBV5-1 and TRBJ2-1; TRBD2 matches 12 bases. CDR1 is SGHRS and CDR2 is YFSETQ in the germline V gene. The ends lost 4 bases at V and 4 bases at J; junction bases unmatched: 15. The CDR3 covers 19 residues. The CDR3 bases are TGCGCCAGCAGCCCGACCCCTAGCGGGGGGGCTGGGGGATACAATGAGCAGTTCTTC. Amino acid sequence: CASSPTPSGGAGGYNEQFF. The full variable domain, completed using reference TRBV5-1 and TRBJ2-1, is KAGVTQTPRYLIKTRGQQVTLSCSPISGHRSVSWYQQTPGQGLQFLFEYFSETQRNKGNFPGRFSGRQFSNSRSEMNVSTLELGDSALYLCASSPTPSGGAGGYNEQFFGPGTRLTVL.

In its sample, this clone was seen a few times. The genes are TRBV25-1 and TRBJ2-7; 8 nucleotides match TRBD1. There are 13 residues in the CDR3. Looked up from germline, CDR1 is MGHDK and CDR2 is SYGVNS. With 4 bases clipped from V and 7 bases from J, the junction kept 6 bases outside the gene matches. CDR3 DNA: TGTGCCAGCAGTGGACCAGGGGGCTTAGAGCAGTACTTC. This gives the protein CASSGPGGLEQYF.

This chain connects TRBV11-2 to TRBJ2-3; the D is unclear. This CDR3 has 13 residues. Germline CDR1 reads SGHAT; CDR2 reads FQNNGV. V dropped 6 bases and J dropped 0 bases, with 7 bases sitting between them. For the CDR3, the DNA is TGTGCCAGCAGGTCCGGGAGCACAGATACGCAGTATTTT. Its translation is CASRSGSTDTQYF.

The CDR3 nucleotides read TGTGCCAGCAGTGAGGCGGGGGGATTTAGCACAGATACGCAGTATTTT. As protein: CASSEAGGFSTDTQYF. The chain couples TRBV28 to TRBJ2-3; 8 nucleotides align to TRBD2. With 5 bases clipped from V and 0 bases from J, the junction kept 7 bases outside the gene matches. This CDR3 is 16 amino acids long. Germline V gene lookup returns CDR1 MDHEN and CDR2 SYDVKM.

This clone occurred once. This rearrangement joins TRBV10-3 to TRBJ2-5; no clear D. Per the germline V gene, CDR1 is ENHRY and CDR2 is SYGVKD. The CDR3 is 14 amino acids. The ends were cut back, 4 bases at V and 5 bases at J, with 14 bases in the middle. The CDR3 reads CAISVSSVRETQYF. The CDR3 region has the DNA TGTGCCATCAGTGTATCATCCGTGAGGGAGACCCAGTACTTC.

The rearrangement uses TRBV7-8 and TRBJ2-5; 11 nucleotides align to TRBD2. The CDR3 covers 19 residues. V lost 4 bases and J lost 5; bases outside the gene matches: 18. Germline CDR1 is SGHVS and CDR2 is FQNEAQ. The CDR3 region is CASSYLPTLAGGSLETQYF. The CDR3 nucleotides are TGTGCCAGCAGCTATTTACCTACTCTAGCGGGAGGTTCCCTTGAGACCCAGTACTTC.

This sequence joins TRBV5-1 and TRBJ2-5; 14 positions match TRBD2. This CDR3 spans 17 amino acids. V was pared by 7 bases and J by 4 bases, with 12 bases of the junction left unmatched. Germline V gene lookup returns CDR1 SGHRS and CDR2 YFSETQ. The CDR3 DNA sequence: TGCGCCAGCCACTTGGGGACTAGCGGGAGCATCGGAGAGACCCAGTACTTC. It is translated as CASHLGTSGSIGETQYF.

The chain uses TRBV4-3 and TRBJ2-5; 9 nucleotides agree with TRBD1. The CDR3 consists of 16 residues. V shed 0 bases, J shed 5 bases, and the junction held 7 bases outside the gene matches. Germline V gene sequence: CDR1 LGHNA, CDR2 YSLEER. The chain's CDR3 is CASSQDLDRGRETQYF. Written as DNA, the CDR3 is TGCGCCAGCAGCCAAGACCTGGACAGGGGCCGGGAGACCCAGTACTTC.

The chain employs TRBV27 and TRBJ1-2; 9 bases are a match to TRBD1. V gave up 3 bases and J gave up 4 bases; unmatched junction bases: 9. The CDR3 contains 16 residues. The germline CDR1 and CDR2 sequences are MNHEY and SMNVEV (reference sequence). CDR3 nucleotide sequence: TGTGCCAGCAGTTTCGCCAGGACAGGGGTATTCTATGGCTACACCTTC. It encodes CASSFARTGVFYGYTF.

This chain uses TRBV27 with TRBJ2-5; 14 bases line up with TRBD2. Germline CDR1 MNHEY, CDR2 SMNVEV (reference sequence). This CDR3 region has 15 residues. Trimming at V came to 6 bases and at J to 5 bases, leaving 5 bases not matched to a gene. CDR3 sequence (DNA): TGTGCCAGCAGCCAGACTAGCGGGAGGGGCGAGACCCAGTACTTC. Protein: CASSQTSGRGETQYF.

The chain joins TRBV28 to TRBJ1-2; D unresolved. Germline V gene sequence: CDR1 MDHEN, CDR2 SYDVKM. This CDR3 is 17 amino acids long. Trimming removed 5 bases from V and 2 bases from J, with 21 bases in between. The CDR3 region has the DNA TGTGCCAGCAGTCCTATCCCAACAACACAGCTGAACTATGGCTACACCTTC. Translating gives CASSPIPTTQLNYGYTF.

The CDR3 sequence: CASSSGAGTSSYEQYF. The CDR3 nucleotides read TGTGCCAGCAGCTCCGGCGCCGGGACTAGTAGTTACGAGCAGTACTTC. The genes are TRBV7-6 and TRBJ2-7, with TRBD2 matching over 8 bases. V was clipped by 4 bases and J by 4 bases; unmatched bases: 12. The length of the CDR3 is 16 residues. Germline V CDR1 and CDR2: SGHVS, FNYEAQ. Full variable domain (remainder filled in from reference TRBV7-6 and TRBJ2-7): GAGVSQSPRYKVTKRGQDVALRCDPISGHVSLYWYRQALGQGPEFLTYFNYEAQQDKSGLPNDRFSAERPEGSISTLTIQRTEQRDSAMYRCASSSGAGTSSYEQYFGPGTRLTVT.

This sequence joins TRBV28 and TRBJ1-1, with a tentative D call TRBD1 (5 bases). Trimming removed 6 bases from V and 1 base from J, with 9 bases in between. This CDR3 comprises 13 residues. The V gene's germline CDR1 is MDHEN and CDR2 SYDVKM. In DNA, the CDR3 is TGTGCCAGCAGCTGGCAGGGGAACACTGAAGCTTTCTTT. It codes for CASSWQGNTEAFF.

V gene TRBV27 combines with J gene TRBJ1-2; TRBD1 might be the D (6 bases). V shed 2 bases and J shed 0 bases, with 10 bases lying between them. The CDR3 sequence is 15 residues long. Germline V CDR1 and CDR2: MNHEY, SMNVEV (reference sequence). CDR3 region: CASSLRGQTNYGYTF. CDR3 sequence (DNA): TGTGCCAGCAGTTTAAGGGGACAAACTAACTATGGCTACACCTTC.

The V gene is TRBV4-2, the J gene TRBJ2-7; 10 nucleotides line up with TRBD2. Germline V lookup: CDR1 LGHNA, CDR2 YNFKEQ. CDR3 size: 16 residues. Germline trimming cut 1 base from V and 2 bases from J; bases unmatched to any gene: 5. The CDR3 DNA is TGTGCCAGCAGCCAAGCCTTAGCGGGGGGCACCTACGAGCAGTACTTC. Translating gives CASSQALAGGTYEQYF.

CDR3 nucleotides: TGTGCCAGCAGTTTAGTTAGGGCTAGCGGGGGAGTGAAGCAGTATTTT. Protein sequence: CASSLVRASGGVKQYF. The genes are TRBV28 and TRBJ2-3; 10 bases match TRBD2. After removal of 2 bases from V and 11 bases from J, the junction contained 13 bases not matched to a gene. CDR1 MDHEN and CDR2 SYDVKM come from the germline V gene. The CDR3 covers 16 residues.

This sequence joins TRBV2 and TRBJ2-3; 9 bases are shared with TRBD2. The CDR3 is made up of 16 amino acids. Germline trimming cut 3 bases from V and 6 bases from J; bases unmatched to any gene: 10. Per the germline V gene, CDR1 is SNHLY and CDR2 is FYNNEI. In DNA form, the CDR3 reads TGTGCCAGCAGTGATGGTACTAGCGGGTCTAGGGATACGCAGTATTTT. This translates into CASSDGTSGSRDTQYF. The whole variable domain, remainder taken from reference TRBV2 and TRBJ2-3, is EPEVTQTPSHQVTQMGQEVILRCVPISNHLYFYWYRQILGQKVEFLVSFYNNEISEKSEIFDDQFSVERPDGSNFTLKIRSTKLEDSAMYFCASSDGTSGSRDTQYFGPGTRLTVL.

This chain joins TRBV7-2 and TRBJ1-1, with D tentatively TRBD1 (6 bases). Trimming removed 5 bases at V and 7 bases at J, with 14 bases between. Germline CDR1 reads SGHTA; CDR2 reads FQGNSA. This CDR3 has 13 residues. This CDR3 is CASSPQGRGEAFF. Written as DNA, the CDR3 is TGTGCCAGCAGCCCCCAGGGGCGTGGTGAAGCTTTCTTT.

The chain links TRBV11-2 to TRBJ2-3; TRBD2 is a possible D gene (6 bases). There are 17 residues in the CDR3. The V end lost 5 bases, the J end lost 4 bases, and 22 bases lay between the germline ends. CDR1 and CDR2 (germline): SGHAT, FQNNGV. Written as DNA, the CDR3 is TGTGCCAGCAGCCTCGTAGGGGACTCCCGTCGGGCAGATACGCAGTATTTT. This translates into CASSLVGDSRRADTQYF. Supplemented by reference TRBV11-2 and TRBJ2-3, the full variable domain reads EAGVAQSPRYKIIEKRQSVAFWCNPISGHATLYWYQQILGQGPKLLIQFQNNGVVDDSQLPKDRFSAERLKGVDSTLKIQPAKLEDSAVYLCASSLVGDSRRADTQYFGPGTRLTVL.

The chain combines TRBV4-1 with TRBJ1-5; possibly TRBD1 for D (6 bases). Per germline, CDR1 MGHRA and CDR2 YSYEKL. The V end lost 2 bases, the J end lost 7 bases, and 15 bases lay between the germline ends. The CDR3 has 15 amino acids. The CDR3, as DNA: TGCGCCAGCAGCCAAACCCAGACAGGTTCCCAGCCCCAGCATTTT. It yields the protein CASSQTQTGSQPQHF.

This chain connects TRBV30 to TRBJ2-3; 15 bases agree with TRBD2. This CDR3 is 20 amino acids long. Germline CDR1 reads GTSNPN; CDR2 reads SVGIG (reference sequence). J gave up 3 bases and V 3 bases, and 16 bases lay outside the gene matches. The CDR3 DNA reads as TGTGCCTGGAGCGTAGCCCCGGGACTAGCGGGGGGTCGGTGTACAGATACGCAGTATTTT. It specifies CAWSVAPGLAGGRCTDTQYF.

The chain joins TRBV2 to TRBJ2-2; D unclear. V dropped 6 bases and J dropped 3 bases, with 8 bases sitting between them. From germline, CDR1 is SNHLY and CDR2 FYNNEI. This CDR3 spans 13 amino acids. The CDR3 protein is CASRREDTGELFF. In DNA form, the CDR3 reads TGTGCCAGCAGACGCGAGGACACCGGGGAGCTGTTTTTT. The full variable domain, in which reference TRBV2 and TRBJ2-2 provide the parts outside the CDR3, is EPEVTQTPSHQVTQMGQEVILRCVPISNHLYFYWYRQILGQKVEFLVSFYNNEISEKSEIFDDQFSVERPDGSNFTLKIRSTKLEDSAMYFCASRREDTGELFFGEGSRLTVL.

This chain connects TRBV28 to TRBJ1-5, with D maybe TRBD1 (5 bases). V lost 6 bases to trimming and J lost 7 bases, with 10 bases between them. Per the germline V gene, CDR1 is MDHEN and CDR2 is SYDVKM. This CDR3 is 12 amino acids long. The CDR3 nucleotides are TGTGCCAGCAGAACCAGGGCGCAGCCCCAGCATTTT. It translates to CASRTRAQPQHF.